The rows below give T cell receptor beta chains drawn from one sample of a study of blood T cell repertoires in COVID-19. Method: immunoSEQ multiplex PCR; TCRdb's copy keeps in-frame clones and lacks some. The table has approximately 120,000 clones, approximately 80% seen once. The sample consisted of peripheral blood. The receptors here all came from a human donor in a cohort sampled during active COVID-19. The CDR3 runs from the conserved cysteine through the conserved F or W. Fields, in order: V gene, clone size, CDR3 length, D gene, J gene, CDR3 protein, CDR3 DNA. D genes are given only for firm matches. Size tells how often a clone was seen (once, few, many) or the class of an expanded clone, and some rows leave it out.

TRBV6-5	once	14	TRBD1	TRBJ1-2	CASSPGQGPRGYTF	TGTGCCAGCAGTCCGGGACAGGGTCCCCGTGGCTACACCTTC
TRBV5-4	-	13	-	TRBJ2-7	CASSGGLFYEQYF	TGTGCCAGCAGCGGTGGACTCTTCTACGAGCAGTACTTC
TRBV9	-	14	-	TRBJ2-7	CASSVARNSYEQYF	TGTGCCAGCAGCGTAGCTAGAAACTCCTACGAGCAGTACTTC
TRBV7-2	once	14	TRBD2	TRBJ2-3	CASSTRGGLDTQYF	TGTGCCAGCAGCACGCGGGGGGGTCTGGATACGCAGTATTTT
TRBV2	once	15	TRBD1	TRBJ2-4	CASSDTGGTKNIQYF	TGTGCCAGCAGTGACACAGGGGGGACCAAAAACATTCAGTACTTC
TRBV4-1	-	17	TRBD1	TRBJ1-4	CASSQDSMGQGPEKLFF	TGCGCCAGCAGCCAAGATAGTATGGGACAGGGGCCTGAAAAACTGTTTTTT
TRBV6-6	-	12	-	TRBJ2-5	CASSYGGETQYF	TGTGCCAGCAGTTACGGGGGGGAGACCCAGTACTTC
TRBV7-7	-	15	TRBD2	TRBJ2-3	CASSLTTSGTDTQYF	TGTGCCAGCAGCTTAACTACTAGCGGCACAGATACGCAGTATTTT
TRBV4-2	-	15	-	TRBJ1-1	CASSLFRDTHTEAFF	TGTGCCAGCAGCCTTTTCCGGGACACCCACACTGAAGCTTTCTTT
TRBV18	-	15	-	TRBJ1-1	CASSPSRQPNTEAFF	TGTGCCAGCTCACCCTCGAGGCAACCGAACACTGAAGCTTTCTTT
TRBV4-3	-	15	TRBD2	TRBJ2-1	CASSLLAGGRNEQFF	TGCGCCAGCAGCCTTCTAGCGGGGGGGCGTAATGAGCAGTTCTTC
TRBV5-1	-	15	TRBD2	TRBJ2-5	CASSRGLAVQETQYF	TGCGCCAGCAGCAGGGGACTAGCGGTTCAAGAGACCCAGTACTTC
TRBV5-1	-	15	-	TRBJ2-1	CASSFGGGIYNEQFF	TGCGCCAGCAGCTTCGGTGGGGGGATTTACAATGAGCAGTTCTTC
TRBV7-9	-	14	TRBD1	TRBJ1-1	CASSLEGADTEAFF	TGTGCCAGCAGCTTAGAGGGGGCAGATACTGAAGCTTTCTTT
TRBV28	once	14	-	TRBJ2-4	CASSLRVAKNIQYF	TGTGCCAGCAGTCTCCGGGTAGCCAAAAACATTCAGTACTTC
TRBV7-2	-	16	TRBD1	TRBJ1-6	CASKNQGADYNSPLHF	TGTGCCAGCAAAAACCAGGGGGCGGACTATAATTCACCCCTCCACTTT
TRBV7-2	once	15	TRBD1	TRBJ1-1	CASRTQGQGITEAFF	TGTGCCAGCAGAACTCAGGGACAGGGTATCACTGAAGCTTTCTTT
TRBV13	-	14	-	TRBJ1-2	CASSLGLGGPGYTF	TGTGCCAGCAGCTTAGGCCTCGGGGGGCCTGGCTACACCTTC
TRBV5-8	-	15	-	TRBJ2-1	CASSLVGGAYNEQFF	TGTGCCAGCAGCTTGGTTGGCGGGGCCTACAATGAGCAGTTCTTC
TRBV18	-	14	-	TRBJ2-3	CASSPTRETDTQYF	TGTGCCAGCTCACCGACCCGGGAGACAGATACGCAGTATTTT
TRBV5-4	-	11	-	TRBJ2-7	CASSSTYEQYF	TGTGCCAGCAGCTCCACCTACGAGCAGTACTTC
TRBV19	-	12	-	TRBJ2-3	CASSPLADTQYF	TGTGCCAGTAGTCCCCTCGCAGATACGCAGTATTTT
TRBV6-5	-	14	-	TRBJ1-1	CASSYSPRNTEAFF	TGTGCCAGCAGTTACTCGCCTAGGAACACTGAAGCTTTCTTT
TRBV4-3	-	12	-	TRBJ2-1	CASSQGRGEQFF	TGCGCCAGCAGCCAAGGAAGGGGTGAGCAGTTCTTC
TRBV9	-	12	-	TRBJ2-3	CASSPTRGTQYF	TGTGCCAGCAGCCCAACGCGTGGTACGCAGTATTTT
TRBV4-2	-	18	TRBD1	TRBJ2-4	CASSQVTGVRVAKNIQYF	TGTGCCAGCAGCCAAGTGACAGGGGTTAGGGTAGCCAAAAACATTCAGTACTTC
TRBV6-5	-	14	-	TRBJ1-4	CASSDIGEREKLFF	TGTGCCAGCAGCGACATTGGGGAGAGGGAAAAACTGTTTTTT
TRBV21-1	-	18	-	TRBJ2-2	CASSAYRGRQGGAGELFF	TGTGCCAGCAGCGCCTACCGAGGGCGACAGGGAGGTGCCGGGGAGCTGTTTTTT
TRBV29-1	-	13	-	TRBJ2-7	CSVQGDGTYEQYF	TGCAGCGTTCAAGGCGACGGGACCTACGAGCAGTACTTC
TRBV5-1	-	14	-	TRBJ1-6	CASSSQLSGSPLHF	TGCGCCAGCAGCTCGCAGCTGTCGGGGTCACCCCTCCACTTT
TRBV19	-	13	-	TRBJ2-5	CASSIGRGETQYF	TGTGCCAGTAGTATAGGACGGGGAGAGACCCAGTACTTC
TRBV7-9	-	18	TRBD2	TRBJ2-1	CASSFQGLAGHSYNEQFF	TGTGCCAGCAGCTTTCAGGGACTAGCGGGGCACTCCTACAATGAGCAGTTCTTC
TRBV27	few	17	TRBD2	TRBJ2-2	CASRGWGGRAITGELFF	TGTGCCAGCAGAGGCTGGGGCGGGAGGGCAATCACCGGGGAGCTGTTTTTT
TRBV19	-	14	-	TRBJ1-5	CASSDIAINQPQHF	TGTGCCAGTAGTGACATAGCGATAAATCAGCCCCAGCATTTT
TRBV7-3	-	13	-	TRBJ1-2	CASSLSLKSAFTF	TGTGCCAGCAGCTTATCCCTAAAGAGTGCGTTTACCTTC
TRBV28	-	14	TRBD1	TRBJ2-3	CASKGAGSTDTQYF	TGTGCCAGCAAGGGGGCAGGTAGCACAGATACGCAGTATTTT
TRBV18	few	13	TRBD1	TRBJ1-6	CASSTQGNSPLHF	TGTGCCAGCTCAACACAGGGGAATTCACCCCTCCACTTT
TRBV5-4	-	11	-	TRBJ2-7	CASSSNYEQYF	TGTGCCAGCAGCTCCAACTACGAGCAGTACTTC
TRBV6-2/TRBV6-3	-	16	-	TRBJ2-7	CASSQYGDNPSYEQYF	TGTGCCAGCAGCCAATACGGCGACAACCCCTCCTACGAGCAGTACTTC
TRBV19	-	19	TRBD1	TRBJ1-2	CASSIGLRDRDFVGYGYTF	TGTGCCAGTAGTATCGGTCTCCGGGACAGGGACTTTGTTGGCTATGGCTACACCTTC